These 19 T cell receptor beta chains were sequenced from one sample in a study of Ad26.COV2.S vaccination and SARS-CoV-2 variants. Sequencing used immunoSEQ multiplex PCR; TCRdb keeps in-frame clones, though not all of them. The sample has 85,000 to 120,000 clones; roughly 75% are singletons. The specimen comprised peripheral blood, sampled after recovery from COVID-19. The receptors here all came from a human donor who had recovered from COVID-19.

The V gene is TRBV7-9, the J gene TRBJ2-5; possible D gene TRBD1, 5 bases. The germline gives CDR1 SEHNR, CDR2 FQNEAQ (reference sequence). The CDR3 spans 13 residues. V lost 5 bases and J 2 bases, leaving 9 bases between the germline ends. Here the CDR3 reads CASSRQLQETQYF. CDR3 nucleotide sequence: TGTGCCAGCAGCCGACAGTTACAAGAGACCCAGTACTTC.

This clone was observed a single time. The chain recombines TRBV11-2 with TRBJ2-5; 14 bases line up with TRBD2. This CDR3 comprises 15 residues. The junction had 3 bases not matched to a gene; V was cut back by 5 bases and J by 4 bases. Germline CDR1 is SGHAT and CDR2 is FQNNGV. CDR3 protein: CASSTGTSGGETQYF. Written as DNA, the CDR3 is TGTGCCAGCAGCACCGGGACTAGCGGGGGAGAGACCCAGTACTTC.

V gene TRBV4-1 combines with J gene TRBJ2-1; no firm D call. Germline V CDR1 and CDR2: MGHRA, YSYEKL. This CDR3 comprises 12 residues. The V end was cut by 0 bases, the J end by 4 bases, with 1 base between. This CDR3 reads CASSQDYNEQFF. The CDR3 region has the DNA TGCGCCAGCAGCCAAGATTACAATGAGCAGTTCTTC.

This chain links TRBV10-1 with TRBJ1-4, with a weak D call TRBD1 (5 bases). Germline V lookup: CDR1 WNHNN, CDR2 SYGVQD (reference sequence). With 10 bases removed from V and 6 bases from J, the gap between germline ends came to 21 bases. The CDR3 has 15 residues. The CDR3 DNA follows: TGCGCCATTCCCAAAGGAGGACACGGGGATGAAAAACTGTTTTTT. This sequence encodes CAIPKGGHGDEKLFF.

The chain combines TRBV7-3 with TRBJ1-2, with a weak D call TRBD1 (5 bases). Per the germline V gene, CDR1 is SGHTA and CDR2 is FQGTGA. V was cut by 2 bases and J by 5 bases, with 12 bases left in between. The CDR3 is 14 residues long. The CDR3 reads CASSLDPRAYGYTF. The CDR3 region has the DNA TGTGCCAGCAGCTTAGACCCCAGGGCATATGGCTACACCTTC.

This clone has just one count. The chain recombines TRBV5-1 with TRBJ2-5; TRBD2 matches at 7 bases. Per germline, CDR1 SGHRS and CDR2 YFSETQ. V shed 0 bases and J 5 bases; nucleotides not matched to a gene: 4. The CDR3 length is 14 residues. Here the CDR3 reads CASSLVMGGETQYF. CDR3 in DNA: TGCGCCAGCAGCTTGGTGATGGGAGGGGAGACCCAGTACTTC.

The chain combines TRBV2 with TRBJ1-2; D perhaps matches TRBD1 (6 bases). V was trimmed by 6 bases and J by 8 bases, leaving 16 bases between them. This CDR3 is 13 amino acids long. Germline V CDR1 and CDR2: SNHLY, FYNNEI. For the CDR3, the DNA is TGTGCCAGCAGAATACAGGGTACGAGCGGCTACACCTTC. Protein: CASRIQGTSGYTF.

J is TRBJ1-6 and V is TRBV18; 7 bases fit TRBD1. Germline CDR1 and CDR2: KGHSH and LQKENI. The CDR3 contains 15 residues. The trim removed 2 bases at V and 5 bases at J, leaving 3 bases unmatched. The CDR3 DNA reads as TGTGCCAGCTCACCAACCGGGACAGATAATTCACCCCTCCACTTT. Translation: CASSPTGTDNSPLHF.

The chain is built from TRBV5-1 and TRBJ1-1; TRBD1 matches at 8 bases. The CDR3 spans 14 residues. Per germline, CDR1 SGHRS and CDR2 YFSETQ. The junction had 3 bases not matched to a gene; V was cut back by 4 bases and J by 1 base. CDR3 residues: CASSTGQANTEAFF. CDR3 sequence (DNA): TGCGCCAGCAGCACGGGACAGGCGAACACTGAAGCTTTCTTT.

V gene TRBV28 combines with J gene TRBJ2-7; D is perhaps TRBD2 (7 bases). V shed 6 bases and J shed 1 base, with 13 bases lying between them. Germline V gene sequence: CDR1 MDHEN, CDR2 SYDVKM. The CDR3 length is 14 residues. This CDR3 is CASRGGASSYEQYF. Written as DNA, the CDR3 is TGTGCCAGCAGGGGGGGGGCCTCTTCCTACGAGCAGTACTTC.

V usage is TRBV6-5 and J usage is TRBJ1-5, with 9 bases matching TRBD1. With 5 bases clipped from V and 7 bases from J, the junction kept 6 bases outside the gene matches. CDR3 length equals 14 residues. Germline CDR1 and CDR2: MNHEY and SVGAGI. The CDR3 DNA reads TGTGCCAGCAGTCGGACAGGGGTAAAGCAGCCCCAGCATTTT. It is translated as CASSRTGVKQPQHF.

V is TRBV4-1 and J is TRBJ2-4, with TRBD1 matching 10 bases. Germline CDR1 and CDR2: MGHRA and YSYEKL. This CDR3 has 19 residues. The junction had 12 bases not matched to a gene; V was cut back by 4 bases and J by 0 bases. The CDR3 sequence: CASSPSPGTGDLAKNIQYF. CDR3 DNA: TGCGCCAGCAGCCCTTCTCCCGGGACAGGGGATCTAGCCAAAAACATTCAGTACTTC.

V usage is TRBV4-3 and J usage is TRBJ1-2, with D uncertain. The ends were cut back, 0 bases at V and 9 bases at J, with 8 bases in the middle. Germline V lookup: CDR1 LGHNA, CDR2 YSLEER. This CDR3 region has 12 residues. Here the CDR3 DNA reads TGCGCCAGCAGCCAAGATCGGCGGAGCTACACCTTC. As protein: CASSQDRRSYTF.

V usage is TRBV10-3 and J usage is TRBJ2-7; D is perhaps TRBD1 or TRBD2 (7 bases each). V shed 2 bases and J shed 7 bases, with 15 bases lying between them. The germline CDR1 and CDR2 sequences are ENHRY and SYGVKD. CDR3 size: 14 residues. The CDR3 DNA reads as TGTGCCATCAGTGAGGAGGGGGCGCGGGGGGAGCAGTACTTC. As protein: CAISEEGARGEQYF.

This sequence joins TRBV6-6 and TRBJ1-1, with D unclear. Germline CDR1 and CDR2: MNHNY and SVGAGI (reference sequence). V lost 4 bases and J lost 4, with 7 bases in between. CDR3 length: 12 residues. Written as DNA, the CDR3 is TGTGCCAGCAGTTGGTCCGCCACTGAAGCTTTCTTT. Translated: CASSWSATEAFF.

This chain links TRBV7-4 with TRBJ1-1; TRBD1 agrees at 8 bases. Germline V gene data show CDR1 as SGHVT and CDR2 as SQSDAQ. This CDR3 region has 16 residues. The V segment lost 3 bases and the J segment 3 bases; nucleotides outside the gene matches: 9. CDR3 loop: CASSFPAGGADTEAFF. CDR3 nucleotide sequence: TGTGCCAGCAGCTTTCCGGCAGGGGGCGCTGACACTGAAGCTTTCTTT. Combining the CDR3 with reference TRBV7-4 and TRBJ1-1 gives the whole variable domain GAGVSQSPRYKVAKRGRDVALRCDSISGHVTLYWYRQTLGQGSEVLTYSQSDAQRDKSGRPSGRFSAERPERSVSTLKIQRTEQGDSAVYLCASSFPAGGADTEAFFGQGTRLTVV.

The CDR3 reads CAWRGQGHSPLHF. DNA for the CDR3: TGTGCCTGGAGGGGACAGGGGCATTCACCCCTCCACTTT. The V and J genes are TRBV30 and TRBJ1-6; 10 nucleotides agree with TRBD1. The CDR3 totals 13 residues. Trimming at V came to 3 bases and at J to 8 bases, leaving 1 base not matched to a gene. Germline V gene lookup returns CDR1 GTSNPN and CDR2 SVGIG (reference sequence).

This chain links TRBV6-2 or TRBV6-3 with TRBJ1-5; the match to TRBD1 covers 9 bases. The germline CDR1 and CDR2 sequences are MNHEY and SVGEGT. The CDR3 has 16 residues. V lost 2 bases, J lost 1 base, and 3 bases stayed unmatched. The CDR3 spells CASSYGTGRSNQPQHF. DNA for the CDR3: TGTGCCAGCAGTTACGGGACAGGGAGAAGCAATCAGCCCCAGCATTTT.

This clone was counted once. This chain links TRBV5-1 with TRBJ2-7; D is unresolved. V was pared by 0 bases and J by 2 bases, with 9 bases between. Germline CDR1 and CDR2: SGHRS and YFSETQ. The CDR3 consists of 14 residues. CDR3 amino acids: CASSLGKGAYEQYF. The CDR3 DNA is TGCGCCAGCAGCTTGGGAAAGGGCGCCTACGAGCAGTACTTC.